This T cell receptor (beta chain) was documented in a study of blood T cell repertoires in COVID-19. Study-wide background: The United States, Italy and Spain provided the acute and convalescent COVID-19 samples.

Per the study methods: The assay estimated nucleated cells by amplifying reference gene primers. The data were produced by immunoSEQ multiplex PCR, yet TCRdb's version contains in-frame clones alone and is incomplete. The DNA was the basis for D and trimming; V, J and clone size are from that table. The table lists 140,000 or so clones, approximately 80% of them singletons. This CDR3 contains 15 residues. Trimming at V came to 8 bases and at J to 0 bases, leaving 4 bases not matched to a gene. CDR1 is ENHRY, CDR2 SYGVKD, per germline. The sequenced material came from peripheral blood. V gene TRBV10-3 combines with J gene TRBJ2-1; 10 bases are shared with TRBD2. The TCR comes from a middle-aged man with acute or convalescent COVID-19. CDR3 residues: CAIRPSGGSYNEQFF. For the CDR3, the DNA is TGTGCCATCCGACCTAGCGGGGGCTCCTACAATGAGCAGTTCTTC.